The T cell receptor beta chain under discussion was sequenced for a study of cytomegalovirus exposure and HLA in healthy donors. Study-level findings and limits: A later analysis linked 15,000 to 20,000 TCR beta sequences to HLA alleles at 0.05 false discovery rate.

Germline CDR1 is SGHTA and CDR2 is FQGNSA. The trim removed 5 bases at V and 12 bases at J, leaving 8 bases unmatched. The CDR3 is 13 residues long. Remarks on this clone: The antigen is unknown.

Both 60 Vbeta primers and 13 Jbeta primers went into the PCR. TCRdb keeps only in-frame clones here, not all; method: immunoSEQ multiplex PCR. This sample has around 110,000 clones, with 65% to 80% found just once. The sequenced sample was PBMCs. This TCR was sampled from a male donor in good health and CMV-seronegative. The V call is TRBV7-2, the J call TRBJ2-5; TRBD2 aligns across 11 bases. Here the CDR3 DNA reads TGTGCCAGCAGCCCGACTAGCGGGATTGGGGAGTACTTC. This gives the protein CASSPTSGIGEYF. Based on the CDR3 plus reference TRBV7-2 and TRBJ2-5, the full variable domain is GAGVSQSPSNKVTEKGKDVELRCDPISGHTALYWYRQSLGQGLEFLIYFQGNSAPDKSGLPSDRFSAERTGGSVSTLTIQRTQQEDSAVYLCASSPTSGIGEYFGPGTRLLVL.